This T cell receptor beta chain emerged from a study of blood T cells in healthy people across ages (dated by TCRdb to 2013 to 2016). Context from the whole study: Template switching captured roughly one uniquely barcoded TCR beta cDNA molecule per two T cells in model experiments. For two donors (one aged 18 to 29 and one aged 80 or older), the study analyzed two additional independent replicas of 1 million unique cDNA reads from the same blood draw. Donors of different ages were randomly distributed across sequencing lanes to avoid experimental bias. Using deep sequencing normalized with unique cDNA molecular identifiers, the study measured how TCR beta repertoire diversity changes with age. Four age groups were formed from the donors: young (average about 17 years), middle-aged (approximately 40), aged (around 68) and long-lived (more than 75). What the work shows at the level of the full study, not this receptor alone: Compared with the aged group, the long-lived group had more naive CD4+ T cells, fewer expanded clones and increased TCR diversity, a pattern suggesting age selection. Bulk unsorted PBMC profiling prevented conclusive comparison of naive and antigen-experienced compartments. The CMV infection status of donors was not known, potentially confounding age-related changes in expanded clonotypes. Total diversity estimates from one million sequenced T cells were considered lower bounds and underestimates. As age increased, observed TCR beta diversity per million T cells dropped in a roughly linear way, and a significant reduction was already evident by age around 41. The percentage of naive T cells measured by flow cytometry correlated strongly with observed TCR beta diversity.

Library prep was done by 5' RACE. Sequencing was carried out with an Illumina HiSeq 2500. A second PCR of roughly 6 to 12 cycles was performed with a sample-barcoded 5' primer and a J-beta primer mix. A unique molecular identifier was introduced onto each TCR beta cDNA molecule by a template-switch 5' adaptor carrying 12 random nucleotides. Each sample yielded at least 2.5 million CDR3-containing paired-end reads. All of the RNA was converted into first-strand cDNA using the Mint cDNA synthesis kit, with a TRBC-specific oligonucleotide serving as the primer. Following uracil-DNA glycosylase treatment, all cDNA underwent a first 18-cycle PCR with the universal primers M1SS and BC2_uni_R. The original methods were these. For normalization, 1 million high-quality reads were randomly selected from each sample, with every read carrying a distinct molecular identifier. Instead of being binned into consensus sequences, reads that shared molecular identifiers were thrown out. MiTCR, with a Q25 quality threshold and the strictest error-elimination algorithm, was used for CDR3 identification, clonotype clustering and error correction. A nonparametric unseen species model with Euler transformation was used to estimate a lower bound on total TCR beta diversity. The public reads were reprocessed in TCRdb via fastp at Q25 and MiXCR, keeping in-frame beta chains. CDR3 protein duplicates are merged, each entry listing the most common genes and DNA. The V and J calls were not made by the authors but by TCRdb's processing. This sample comprises over 1.5 million distinct CDR3 sequences, 49% of them detected only once. Roughly 2% of the sample goes to the ten largest clones.

This clonotype has just a few counts. Its antigen is not yet known. Per-nucleotide qualities are absent, and no much larger clonotype sits a single base away. CDR1 and CDR2 were assigned from the germline V gene as LGHNA and YNFKEQ. Trimming takes 4 bases from V and 3 bases from J, and the germline ends sit 19 bases apart. From the cysteine up to the phenylalanine, the CDR3 has a length of 16 residues. Left in the record is the CDR3 DNA by itself, 48 bases read in frame from the first base. The 40 or so donors, aged 6 to 90 years, were systemically healthy Caucasian individuals from Russia. Each donor gave approximately 9.3 milliliters of peripheral blood, collected into EDTA-treated Vacutainer tubes. Ficoll-Paque density-gradient centrifugation was used to isolate PBMCs, with at least 6.5 million per sample. Total RNA, at least 6 micrograms per sample, was extracted from PBMCs with Trizol reagent. The percentages of naive CD45RAhigh/CD27high T cells were determined by flow cytometry on a PBMC aliquot from every donor.

The sample consisted of blood. The clonotype originates from a middle-aged woman in good health. This receptor chain uses TRBV4-2 and TRBJ2-7; the D call could be TRBD1 or TRBD2, with each sharing 6 bases. The CDR3 reads CASSRQASGSNYEQYF. The DNA sequence is TGTGCCAGCAGCCGACAGGCCAGCGGGTCAAACTACGAGCAGTACTTC.